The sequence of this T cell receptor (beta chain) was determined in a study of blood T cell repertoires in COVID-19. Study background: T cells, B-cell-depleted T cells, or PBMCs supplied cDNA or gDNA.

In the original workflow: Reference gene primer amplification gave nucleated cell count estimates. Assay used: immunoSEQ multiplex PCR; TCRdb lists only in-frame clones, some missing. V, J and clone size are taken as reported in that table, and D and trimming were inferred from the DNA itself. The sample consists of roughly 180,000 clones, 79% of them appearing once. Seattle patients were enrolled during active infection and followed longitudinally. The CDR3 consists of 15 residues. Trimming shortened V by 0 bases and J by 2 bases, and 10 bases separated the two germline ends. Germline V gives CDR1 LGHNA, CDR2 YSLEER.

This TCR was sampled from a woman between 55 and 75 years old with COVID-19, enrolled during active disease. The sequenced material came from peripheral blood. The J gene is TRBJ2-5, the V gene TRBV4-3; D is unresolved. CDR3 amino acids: CASSQETGSQETQYF. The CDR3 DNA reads TGCGCCAGCAGCCAAGAGACGGGTTCACAAGAGACCCAGTACTTC.